A selection of T cell receptor beta chains follows, all from one sample in a study of CD8 T cells in Susac syndrome. Each CDR3 protein gets one entry after TCRdb re-called the immunoSEQ multiplex PCR reads with MiXCR. The sample includes some 50,000 distinct CDR3 sequences, over 90% of them seen just once. The sample was CD8+ T cells from PBMCs. These receptors were obtained from a human donor with Susac syndrome. CDR3s include the opening cysteine and the closing phenylalanine or tryptophan. Fields, in order: D gene, J gene, clone size, V gene, CDR3 DNA, CDR3 protein. D genes are given only for firm matches. Expanded clones are given a class, and other clones once, few, many or no size at all.

D gene: TRBD2
J gene: TRBJ2-5
clone size: once
V gene: TRBV7-2
CDR3 DNA: TGTGCCAGCAGCTTAAGGGCCCTAGGGGAGGGTCAAGAGACCCAGTACTTC
CDR3 protein: CASSLRALGEGQETQYF

D gene: TRBD1
J gene: TRBJ2-3
clone size: NA
V gene: TRBV30
CDR3 DNA: TGTGCCAGAGCCACGGGACAGGGCACAGATACGCAGTATTTT
CDR3 protein: CARATGQGTDTQYF

D gene: NA
J gene: TRBJ2-6
clone size: NA
V gene: TRBV29-1
CDR3 DNA: TGCAGCGTTGAATTTGGGGGGGCCAACGTCCTGACTTTC
CDR3 protein: CSVEFGGANVLTF

D gene: NA
J gene: TRBJ2-1
clone size: NA
V gene: TRBV29-1
CDR3 DNA: TGCAGCACCGAAGGGGGGCGCGGGTCCTACAATGAGCAGTTCTTC
CDR3 protein: CSTEGGRGSYNEQFF

D gene: TRBD1
J gene: TRBJ2-1
clone size: NA
V gene: TRBV14
CDR3 DNA: TGTGCCAGCAGCCAGGGACAGGGGGCTAAGTTCTTC
CDR3 protein: CASSQGQGAKFF

D gene: TRBD2
J gene: TRBJ2-3
clone size: NA
V gene: TRBV13
CDR3 DNA: TGTGCCAGCACCCCCAAGAGCGGGGGGGCAAGAGATACGCAGTATTTT
CDR3 protein: CASTPKSGGARDTQYF

D gene: TRBD1
J gene: TRBJ1-1
clone size: NA
V gene: TRBV28
CDR3 DNA: TGTGCCAGCAGTTTACCGGACAGGACCAAGATCACTGAAGCTTTCTTT
CDR3 protein: CASSLPDRTKITEAFF

D gene: NA
J gene: TRBJ2-3
clone size: NA
V gene: TRBV28
CDR3 DNA: TGTGCCAGCAGTTTAGGCAGCACAGATACGCAGTATTTT
CDR3 protein: CASSLGSTDTQYF

D gene: NA
J gene: TRBJ2-4
clone size: NA
V gene: TRBV10-3
CDR3 DNA: TGTGCCATCAGTGAGTCTCGCGGAAACATTCAGTACTTC
CDR3 protein: CAISESRGNIQYF

D gene: NA
J gene: TRBJ1-5
clone size: NA
V gene: TRBV6-5
CDR3 DNA: TGTGCCAGCAGTTCTCTGTATAGCAATCAGCCCCAGCATTTT
CDR3 protein: CASSSLYSNQPQHF

D gene: NA
J gene: TRBJ2-7
clone size: few
V gene: TRBV29-1
CDR3 DNA: TGCAGCGTTGAATTGTCTGGGCAATACGAGCAGTACTTC
CDR3 protein: CSVELSGQYEQYF

D gene: NA
J gene: TRBJ1-6
clone size: once
V gene: TRBV2
CDR3 DNA: TGTGCCAGCAGTGAAGTGCCGGAGAATTCACCCCTCCACTTT
CDR3 protein: CASSEVPENSPLHF

D gene: NA
J gene: TRBJ2-7
clone size: NA
V gene: TRBV5-6
CDR3 DNA: TGTGCCAGCAGCGGCGACAGTGGAGTCCCCCGAGAGCAGTACTTC
CDR3 protein: CASSGDSGVPREQYF

D gene: NA
J gene: TRBJ1-4
clone size: NA
V gene: TRBV5-6
CDR3 DNA: TGTGCCGGGTCGGTCTCATGGGGGGAAAAACTGTTTTTT
CDR3 protein: CAGSVSWGEKLFF

D gene: NA
J gene: TRBJ2-7
clone size: NA
V gene: TRBV2
CDR3 DNA: TGTGCCAGCAGGGCAGGAGGCGAGCAGTACTTC
CDR3 protein: CASRAGGEQYF

D gene: TRBD2
J gene: TRBJ2-5
clone size: NA
V gene: TRBV11-2
CDR3 DNA: TGTGCCAGCAGCTTAGGGACTAGTGGGGGGGTCGAGACCCAGTACTTC
CDR3 protein: CASSLGTSGGVETQYF

D gene: NA
J gene: TRBJ1-2
clone size: NA
V gene: TRBV9
CDR3 DNA: TGTGCCAGCAGCGCAACAGGGACCTATGGCTACACCTTC
CDR3 protein: CASSATGTYGYTF

D gene: NA
J gene: TRBJ1-5
clone size: NA
V gene: TRBV29-1
CDR3 DNA: TGCAGCGTTGAAGATCAACTTGGGCTAGGGCCCCAGCATTTT
CDR3 protein: CSVEDQLGLGPQHF

D gene: NA
J gene: TRBJ1-1
clone size: NA
V gene: TRBV12-3/TRBV12-4
CDR3 DNA: TGTGCCAGCAGTCTGTGGGGGCACACTGAAGCTTTCTTT
CDR3 protein: CASSLWGHTEAFF

D gene: TRBD2
J gene: TRBJ2-7
clone size: NA
V gene: TRBV5-6
CDR3 DNA: TGTGCCAGCAGCGCGGGGGGAGGTGGATACGAGCAGTACTTC
CDR3 protein: CASSAGGGGYEQYF

D gene: NA
J gene: TRBJ1-2
clone size: few
V gene: TRBV5-1
CDR3 DNA: TGCGCCAGCAGCCTGGAGGGACCGAGCTATGGCTACACCTTC
CDR3 protein: CASSLEGPSYGYTF

D gene: NA
J gene: TRBJ1-6
clone size: NA
V gene: TRBV20-1
CDR3 DNA: TGCAGTGCTAGGAGGACAGCGGGCCGTTCACCCCTCCACTTT
CDR3 protein: CSARRTAGRSPLHF

D gene: NA
J gene: TRBJ1-1
clone size: NA
V gene: TRBV7-3
CDR3 DNA: TGTGCCAGCAGCGCTTATCCCTGGGACACTGAAGCTTTCTTT
CDR3 protein: CASSAYPWDTEAFF

D gene: NA
J gene: TRBJ2-1
clone size: once
V gene: TRBV29-1
CDR3 DNA: TGCAGCGCCGAAGGCCCAGGGATCCCTGACAATGAGCAGTTCTTC
CDR3 protein: CSAEGPGIPDNEQFF

D gene: NA
J gene: TRBJ2-7
clone size: NA
V gene: TRBV9
CDR3 DNA: TGTGCCAGCAGCGTAGGTAGACGGGACGGTTCCTACGAGCAGTACTTC
CDR3 protein: CASSVGRRDGSYEQYF

D gene: NA
J gene: TRBJ2-7
clone size: NA
V gene: TRBV5-4
CDR3 DNA: TGTGCCAGCAGCTTGGAGGGGGGAGCCTACGAGCAGTACTTC
CDR3 protein: CASSLEGGAYEQYF

D gene: NA
J gene: TRBJ2-7
clone size: NA
V gene: TRBV27
CDR3 DNA: TGTGCCAGCAGTTCCGGACAGTTTTACGAGCAGTACTTC
CDR3 protein: CASSSGQFYEQYF

D gene: NA
J gene: TRBJ2-2
clone size: NA
V gene: TRBV19
CDR3 DNA: TGTGCCAGTAGTATAGTAGGGCAGGACACCGGGGAGCTGTTTTTT
CDR3 protein: CASSIVGQDTGELFF

D gene: TRBD1
J gene: TRBJ2-3
clone size: once
V gene: TRBV12-3/TRBV12-4
CDR3 DNA: TGTGCCAGCAGGACCTCCAGGGGGTGGACCAATAGCACAGATACGCAGTATTTT
CDR3 protein: CASRTSRGWTNSTDTQYF

D gene: TRBD1
J gene: TRBJ1-1
clone size: NA
V gene: TRBV10-3
CDR3 DNA: TGTGCCATCAGTAGGGACAGGGACACTGAAGCTTTCTTT
CDR3 protein: CAISRDRDTEAFF